This T cell receptor (beta chain) was obtained from a study of technical replicates of blood from several donors. This table comes from immunoSEQ multiplex PCR, and its TCRdb copy is limited to in-frame clones, with some not included. The sample yields about 75,000 clones, around 91% seen once. The CDR3 is made up of 12 amino acids. Trimming shortened V by 6 bases and J by 3 bases, and 9 bases separated the two germline ends. From germline, CDR1 is SNHLY and CDR2 FYNNEI. J is TRBJ2-7 and V is TRBV2, with a possible D match to TRBD1 (5 bases). The receptor was derived from a human donor in good health. Some clones in this sample may be carry-over from other donors' samples. The material sequenced was T cells isolated from PBMCs. As DNA, the CDR3 is TGTGCCAGCAGGACAGAAATCTACGAGCAGTACTTC. As protein: CASRTEIYEQYF.